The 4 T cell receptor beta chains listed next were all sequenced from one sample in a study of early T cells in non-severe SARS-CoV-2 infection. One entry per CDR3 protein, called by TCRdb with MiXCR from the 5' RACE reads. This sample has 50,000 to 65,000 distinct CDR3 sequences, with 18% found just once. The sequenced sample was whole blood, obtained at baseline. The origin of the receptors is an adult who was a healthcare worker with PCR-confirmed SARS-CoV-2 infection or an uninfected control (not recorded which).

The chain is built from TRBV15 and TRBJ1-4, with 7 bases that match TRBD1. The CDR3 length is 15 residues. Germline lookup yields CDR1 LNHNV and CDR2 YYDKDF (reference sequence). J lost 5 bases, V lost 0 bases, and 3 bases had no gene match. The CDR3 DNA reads TGTGCCACCAGCAGAGACGGACAGGAGAATGAAAAACTGTTTTTT. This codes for CATSRDGQENEKLFF.

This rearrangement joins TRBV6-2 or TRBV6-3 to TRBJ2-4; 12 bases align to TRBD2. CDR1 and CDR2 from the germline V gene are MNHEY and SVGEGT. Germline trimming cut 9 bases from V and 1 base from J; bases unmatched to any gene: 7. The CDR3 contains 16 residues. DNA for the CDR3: TGTGCCAGTAGTCAGACTAGCGGGAGTGCCAAAAACATTCAGTACTTC. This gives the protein CASSQTSGSAKNIQYF.

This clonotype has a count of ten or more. The chain's CDR3 is CASSAQGQGAGELFF. CDR3 DNA: TGTGCCAGTAGTGCCCAGGGACAGGGGGCCGGGGAGCTGTTTTTT. This chain uses TRBV19 with TRBJ2-2; TRBD1 agrees at 11 bases. The V and J ends lost 5 bases and 6 bases, in that order; junction bases with no gene match: 5. There are 15 residues in the CDR3. CDR1 is LNHDA and CDR2 is SQIVND in the germline V gene (reference sequence).

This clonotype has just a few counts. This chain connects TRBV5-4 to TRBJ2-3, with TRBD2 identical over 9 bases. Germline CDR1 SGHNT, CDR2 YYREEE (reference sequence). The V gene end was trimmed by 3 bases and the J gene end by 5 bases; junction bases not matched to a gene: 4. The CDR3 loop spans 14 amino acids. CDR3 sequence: CASSSSGKGDTQYF. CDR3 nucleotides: TGTGCCAGCAGCTCTAGCGGGAAAGGAGATACGCAGTATTTT.